These T cell receptor beta chains were read from a single sample in a study of T cell responses to AZD1222 COVID-19 vaccine. The method was immunoSEQ multiplex PCR; TCRdb's version includes in-frame clones alone and lacks a portion of them. This table holds about 76,000 clones, approximately 90% found once. The input for sequencing was peripheral blood, taken on day 0 of AZD1222 vaccination. Receptors were obtained from an adult in good health. Both conserved end residues are part of each CDR3. The order of the fields is V gene, clone size, D gene, J gene, CDR3 DNA, CDR3 protein. D genes are given only for firm matches. Only part of the rows carry a size: once, few, many, or a class if the clone is expanded.

V gene: TRBV9; clone size: -; D gene: TRBD2; J gene: TRBJ2-7; CDR3 DNA: TGTGCCAGCAGCGTAGGGGGAGCGGGAGGTCACGAGCAGTACTTC; CDR3 protein: CASSVGGAGGHEQYF
V gene: TRBV30; clone size: once; D gene: -; J gene: TRBJ2-1; CDR3 DNA: TGTGCCTGGAGTAGCAGGGCCGAGCAGTTCTTC; CDR3 protein: CAWSSRAEQFF
V gene: TRBV5-1; clone size: -; D gene: TRBD1; J gene: TRBJ1-2; CDR3 DNA: TGCGCCAGCAGCAGGGACAGAGAATATGGCTACACCTTC; CDR3 protein: CASSRDREYGYTF
V gene: TRBV11-1; clone size: once; D gene: -; J gene: TRBJ1-5; CDR3 DNA: TGTGCCAGCAGCTTAGGTAGCAATCAGCCCCAGCATTTT; CDR3 protein: CASSLGSNQPQHF
V gene: TRBV6-5; clone size: -; D gene: TRBD1; J gene: TRBJ1-1; CDR3 DNA: TGTGCCAGCAGTCTCGAGACAGGGACTGAAGCTTTCTTT; CDR3 protein: CASSLETGTEAFF
V gene: TRBV4-1; clone size: -; D gene: TRBD1; J gene: TRBJ2-5; CDR3 DNA: TGCGCCAGCAGCCGGGACAGAGAAGAGACCCAGTACTTC; CDR3 protein: CASSRDREETQYF
V gene: TRBV19; clone size: -; D gene: -; J gene: TRBJ2-5; CDR3 DNA: TGTGCCAGTAGTAGGAGACACCAAGAGACCCAGTACTTC; CDR3 protein: CASSRRHQETQYF
V gene: TRBV6-5; clone size: -; D gene: -; J gene: TRBJ2-7; CDR3 DNA: TGTGCCAGCAGCGGGGACGGGTACGAGCAGTACTTC; CDR3 protein: CASSGDGYEQYF
V gene: TRBV5-1; clone size: -; D gene: -; J gene: TRBJ1-3; CDR3 DNA: TGCGCCAGCAGCTTGTACATGGTTCGCTCTGGAAACACCATATATTTT; CDR3 protein: CASSLYMVRSGNTIYF
V gene: TRBV12-3/TRBV12-4; clone size: -; D gene: -; J gene: TRBJ2-7; CDR3 DNA: TGTGCCAGCAGTTTGGGCCCACGGGGGTCCAAGGACTTC; CDR3 protein: CASSLGPRGSKDF
V gene: TRBV3-1/TRBV3-2; clone size: -; D gene: -; J gene: TRBJ2-7; CDR3 DNA: TGTGCCAGCAGCCTCCAGGGGGGAAAGGACCACGAGCAGTACTTC; CDR3 protein: CASSLQGGKDHEQYF
V gene: TRBV27; clone size: -; D gene: -; J gene: TRBJ1-6; CDR3 DNA: TGTGCCAGCAAGACGGGGGGATCCTATAATTCACCCCTCCACTTT; CDR3 protein: CASKTGGSYNSPLHF
V gene: TRBV5-1; clone size: few; D gene: -; J gene: TRBJ2-7; CDR3 DNA: TGCGCCAGCAGGGCGGCGAACTCCTACGAGCAGTACTTC; CDR3 protein: CASRAANSYEQYF
V gene: TRBV28; clone size: -; D gene: -; J gene: TRBJ2-1; CDR3 DNA: TGTGCCAGCCTCACCGAGGGCGTAATCAATGAGCAGTTCTTC; CDR3 protein: CASLTEGVINEQFF
V gene: TRBV19; clone size: -; D gene: -; J gene: TRBJ1-1; CDR3 DNA: TGTGCCAGTAGCCTGACATTTGCCACTGAAGCTTTCTTT; CDR3 protein: CASSLTFATEAFF
V gene: TRBV28; clone size: -; D gene: -; J gene: TRBJ1-5; CDR3 DNA: TGTGCCAGCGGGAAAATTACGAATTATAGCAATCAGCCCCAGCATTTT; CDR3 protein: CASGKITNYSNQPQHF
V gene: TRBV19; clone size: -; D gene: TRBD1; J gene: TRBJ1-2; CDR3 DNA: TGTGCCAGTAGTCCAGGGACAGGGTATGGCTACACCTTC; CDR3 protein: CASSPGTGYGYTF
V gene: TRBV28; clone size: -; D gene: -; J gene: TRBJ1-2; CDR3 DNA: TGTGCCAGCAGTTCCGGTAGCCAAGCGGGCTACACCTTC; CDR3 protein: CASSSGSQAGYTF
V gene: TRBV2; clone size: -; D gene: -; J gene: TRBJ2-2; CDR3 DNA: TGTGCCAGCATCGGCAGGACCTCAGGTTCGGGGGAGCTGTTTTTT; CDR3 protein: CASIGRTSGSGELFF
V gene: TRBV10-2; clone size: -; D gene: -; J gene: TRBJ2-1; CDR3 DNA: TGCGCCACCGGAGGGACCTCCTACAATGAGCAGTTCTTC; CDR3 protein: CATGGTSYNEQFF
V gene: TRBV7-9; clone size: -; D gene: -; J gene: TRBJ1-6; CDR3 DNA: TGTGCCGGCGGGGGGGCTAATTCACCCCTCCACTTT; CDR3 protein: CAGGGANSPLHF
V gene: TRBV18; clone size: once; D gene: -; J gene: TRBJ2-7; CDR3 DNA: TGTGCCAGCTCATCGACAGGTGATGGGGAGCAGTACTTC; CDR3 protein: CASSSTGDGEQYF
V gene: TRBV9; clone size: few; D gene: TRBD1; J gene: TRBJ2-1; CDR3 DNA: TGTGCCAGCAGCGTAGGAGGGGGCGCTTACAATGAGCAGTTCTTC; CDR3 protein: CASSVGGGAYNEQFF
V gene: TRBV7-2; clone size: once; D gene: TRBD1; J gene: TRBJ1-2; CDR3 DNA: TGTGCCAGCAGACCTTGGCCCGGGACAGGATATGGCTACACCTTC; CDR3 protein: CASRPWPGTGYGYTF
V gene: TRBV5-1; clone size: -; D gene: -; J gene: TRBJ2-2; CDR3 DNA: TGCGCCAGCAGCCGATCGGGGGCCTGGAACACCGGGGAGCTGTTTTTT; CDR3 protein: CASSRSGAWNTGELFF
V gene: TRBV29-1; clone size: -; D gene: -; J gene: TRBJ2-5; CDR3 DNA: TGCAGCTCGGCCGATACTAGCCAAGAGACCCAGTACTTC; CDR3 protein: CSSADTSQETQYF
V gene: TRBV20-1; clone size: -; D gene: TRBD2; J gene: TRBJ2-1; CDR3 DNA: TGCAGTGCTAGTTTTCCTAGCGGGATAAGTGAGCAGTTCTTC; CDR3 protein: CSASFPSGISEQFF
V gene: TRBV5-4; clone size: -; D gene: -; J gene: TRBJ2-5; CDR3 DNA: TGTGCCAGCAGCTTGAGGAGGGGACTTCAAGAGACCCAGTACTTC; CDR3 protein: CASSLRRGLQETQYF
V gene: TRBV4-1; clone size: -; D gene: -; J gene: TRBJ2-1; CDR3 DNA: TGCGCCAGCAGCCAAGAAAGAGTGTCGAGGGGGAATGAGCAGTTCTTC; CDR3 protein: CASSQERVSRGNEQFF
V gene: TRBV30; clone size: -; D gene: TRBD2; J gene: TRBJ2-1; CDR3 DNA: TGTGCCTGGAGACCGGGACTAGCAATTAAGCAGTTCTTC; CDR3 protein: CAWRPGLAIKQFF
V gene: TRBV14; clone size: -; D gene: -; J gene: TRBJ1-1; CDR3 DNA: TGTGCCAGCAGCCAAGAGGGGCGCCGCACTGAAGCTTTCTTT; CDR3 protein: CASSQEGRRTEAFF
V gene: TRBV29-1; clone size: -; D gene: -; J gene: TRBJ2-3; CDR3 DNA: TGCAGCGTTGCCGACAGAGCAGATACGCAGTATTTT; CDR3 protein: CSVADRADTQYF
V gene: TRBV2; clone size: -; D gene: -; J gene: TRBJ2-1; CDR3 DNA: TGTGCCAGCAGTGGTGAGGGGCTGTGGAACCTAGGCTACAATGAGCAGTTCTTC; CDR3 protein: CASSGEGLWNLGYNEQFF
V gene: TRBV6-5; clone size: -; D gene: -; J gene: TRBJ1-1; CDR3 DNA: TGTGCCAGCAGTTCTATTGGGGCCGGGAACACTGAAGCTTTCTTT; CDR3 protein: CASSSIGAGNTEAFF
V gene: TRBV19; clone size: few; D gene: -; J gene: TRBJ1-4; CDR3 DNA: TGTGCCAGTAGTGACATGGCCGTTAAACTGTTTTTT; CDR3 protein: CASSDMAVKLFF
V gene: TRBV18; clone size: -; D gene: -; J gene: TRBJ2-6; CDR3 DNA: TGTGCCAGCTCAGTTGACTCTGGGGCCAACGTCCTGACTTTC; CDR3 protein: CASSVDSGANVLTF
V gene: TRBV21-1; clone size: -; D gene: -; J gene: TRBJ1-6; CDR3 DNA: TGTGCCAGCAGCAAGGGAGGGTTGAATTCACCCCTCCACTTT; CDR3 protein: CASSKGGLNSPLHF
V gene: TRBV3-1/TRBV3-2; clone size: -; D gene: -; J gene: TRBJ1-3; CDR3 DNA: TGTGCCAGCGACCAAGGATCCGGAAACACCATATATTTT; CDR3 protein: CASDQGSGNTIYF